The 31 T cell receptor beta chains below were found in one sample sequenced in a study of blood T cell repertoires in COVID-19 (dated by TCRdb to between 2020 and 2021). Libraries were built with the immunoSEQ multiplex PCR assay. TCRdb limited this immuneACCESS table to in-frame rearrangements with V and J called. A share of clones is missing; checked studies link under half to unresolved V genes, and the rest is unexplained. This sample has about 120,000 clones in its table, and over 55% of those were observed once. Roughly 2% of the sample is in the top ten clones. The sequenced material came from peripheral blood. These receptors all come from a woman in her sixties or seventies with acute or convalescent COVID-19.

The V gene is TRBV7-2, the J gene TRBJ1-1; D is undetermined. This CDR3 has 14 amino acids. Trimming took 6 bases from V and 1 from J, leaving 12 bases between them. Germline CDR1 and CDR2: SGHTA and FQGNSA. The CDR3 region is CASRGALGNTEAFF. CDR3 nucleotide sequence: TGTGCCAGCAGGGGAGCCTTGGGGAACACTGAAGCTTTCTTT.

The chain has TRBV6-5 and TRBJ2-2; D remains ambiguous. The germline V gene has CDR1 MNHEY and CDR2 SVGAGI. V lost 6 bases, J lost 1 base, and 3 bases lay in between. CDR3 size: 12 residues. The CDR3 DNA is TGTGCCAGCAGCAAGAACACCGGGGAGCTGTTTTTT. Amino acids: CASSKNTGELFF.

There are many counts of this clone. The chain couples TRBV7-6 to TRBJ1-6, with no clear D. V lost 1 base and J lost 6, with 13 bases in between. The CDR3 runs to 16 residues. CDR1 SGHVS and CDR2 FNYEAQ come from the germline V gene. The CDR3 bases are TGTGCCAGCAGCTTAGGGAGAGCGGGGATTAATTCACCCCTCCACTTT. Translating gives CASSLGRAGINSPLHF.

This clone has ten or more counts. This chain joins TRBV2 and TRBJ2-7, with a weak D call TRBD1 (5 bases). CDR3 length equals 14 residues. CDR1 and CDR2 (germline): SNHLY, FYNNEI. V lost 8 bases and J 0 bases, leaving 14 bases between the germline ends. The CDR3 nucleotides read TGTGCCAGCGGGGCACAGGCCTACTCCTACGAGCAGTACTTC. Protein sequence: CASGAQAYSYEQYF.

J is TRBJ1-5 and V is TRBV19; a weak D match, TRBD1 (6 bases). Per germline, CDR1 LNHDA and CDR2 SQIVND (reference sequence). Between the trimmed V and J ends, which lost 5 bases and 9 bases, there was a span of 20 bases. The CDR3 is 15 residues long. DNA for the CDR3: TGTGCCAGTAGTTCCCGGAACAGGGTCTATGTGCCCCAGCATTTT. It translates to CASSSRNRVYVPQHF.

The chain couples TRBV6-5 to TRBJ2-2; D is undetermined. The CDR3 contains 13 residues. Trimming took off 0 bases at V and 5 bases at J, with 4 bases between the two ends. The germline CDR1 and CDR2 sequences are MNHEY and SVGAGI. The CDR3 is CASSYSLTGELFF. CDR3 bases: TGTGCCAGCAGTTACTCTCTGACCGGGGAGCTGTTTTTT.

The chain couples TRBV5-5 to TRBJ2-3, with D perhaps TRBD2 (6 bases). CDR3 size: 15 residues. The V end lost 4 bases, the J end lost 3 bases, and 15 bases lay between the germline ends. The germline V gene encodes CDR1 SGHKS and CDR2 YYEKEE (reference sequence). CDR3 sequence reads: CASSATGAPTDTQYF. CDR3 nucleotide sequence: TGTGCCAGCAGCGCCACGGGAGCCCCAACAGATACGCAGTATTTT.

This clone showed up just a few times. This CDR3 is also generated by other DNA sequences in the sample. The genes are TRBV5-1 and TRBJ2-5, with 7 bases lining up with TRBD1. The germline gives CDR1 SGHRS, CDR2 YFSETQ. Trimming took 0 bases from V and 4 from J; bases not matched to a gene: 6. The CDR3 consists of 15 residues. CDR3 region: CASSLEGRGTETQYF. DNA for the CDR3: TGCGCCAGCAGCTTGGAAGGCAGGGGGACAGAGACCCAGTACTTC.

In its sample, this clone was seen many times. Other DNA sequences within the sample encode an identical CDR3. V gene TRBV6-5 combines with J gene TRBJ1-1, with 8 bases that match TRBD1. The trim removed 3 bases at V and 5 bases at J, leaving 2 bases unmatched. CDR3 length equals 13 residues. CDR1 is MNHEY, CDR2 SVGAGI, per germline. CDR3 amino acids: CASSYNRGTEAFF. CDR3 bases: TGTGCCAGCAGTTATAACAGGGGGACTGAAGCTTTCTTT.

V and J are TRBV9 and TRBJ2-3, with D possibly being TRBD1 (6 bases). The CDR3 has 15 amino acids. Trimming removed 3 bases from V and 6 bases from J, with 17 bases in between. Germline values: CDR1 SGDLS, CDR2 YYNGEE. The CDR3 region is CASSGDTLSRDTQYF. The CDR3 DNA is TGTGCCAGCAGCGGGGACACCCTGTCGAGGGATACGCAGTATTTT.

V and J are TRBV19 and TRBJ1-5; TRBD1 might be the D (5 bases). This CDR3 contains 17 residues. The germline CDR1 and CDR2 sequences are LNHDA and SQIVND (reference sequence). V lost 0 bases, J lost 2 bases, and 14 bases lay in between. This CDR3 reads CASSIDLGGVGNQPQHF. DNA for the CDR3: TGTGCCAGTAGTATAGATCTGGGGGGAGTAGGCAATCAGCCCCAGCATTTT.

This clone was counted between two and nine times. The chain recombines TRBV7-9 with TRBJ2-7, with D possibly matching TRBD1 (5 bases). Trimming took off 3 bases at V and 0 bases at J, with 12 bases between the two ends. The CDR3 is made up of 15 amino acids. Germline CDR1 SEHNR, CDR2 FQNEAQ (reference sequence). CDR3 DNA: TGTGCCAGCAGCTTGAAAGGGGCTAGCTCCTACGAGCAGTACTTC. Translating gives CASSLKGASSYEQYF.

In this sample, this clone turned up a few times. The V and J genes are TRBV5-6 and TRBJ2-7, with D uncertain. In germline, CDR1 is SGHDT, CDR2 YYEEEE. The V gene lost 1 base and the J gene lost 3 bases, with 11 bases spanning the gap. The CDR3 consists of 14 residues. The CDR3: CASSLLGSDYEQYF. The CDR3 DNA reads TGTGCCAGCAGCTTGCTCGGCAGCGACTACGAGCAGTACTTC.

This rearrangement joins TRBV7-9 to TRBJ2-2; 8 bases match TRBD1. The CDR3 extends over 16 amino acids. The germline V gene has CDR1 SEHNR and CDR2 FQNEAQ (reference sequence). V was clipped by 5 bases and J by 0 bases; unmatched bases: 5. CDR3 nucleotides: TGTGCCAGCAGCCACCGGGACAGGCCGAACACCGGGGAGCTGTTTTTT. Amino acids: CASSHRDRPNTGELFF.

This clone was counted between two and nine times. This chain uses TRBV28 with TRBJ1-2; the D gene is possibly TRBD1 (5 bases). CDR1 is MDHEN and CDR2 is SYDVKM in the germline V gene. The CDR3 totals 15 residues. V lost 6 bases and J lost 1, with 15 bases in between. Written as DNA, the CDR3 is TGTGCCAGCAGACCCACATCCGGGGGTAACTATGGCTACACCTTC. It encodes CASRPTSGGNYGYTF.

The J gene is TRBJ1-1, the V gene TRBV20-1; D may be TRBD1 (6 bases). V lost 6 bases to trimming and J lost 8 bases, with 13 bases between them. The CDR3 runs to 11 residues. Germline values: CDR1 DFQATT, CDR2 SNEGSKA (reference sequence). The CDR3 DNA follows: TGCAGTGCCGAGGGTACAGGGGAAGCTTTCTTT. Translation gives CSAEGTGEAFF.

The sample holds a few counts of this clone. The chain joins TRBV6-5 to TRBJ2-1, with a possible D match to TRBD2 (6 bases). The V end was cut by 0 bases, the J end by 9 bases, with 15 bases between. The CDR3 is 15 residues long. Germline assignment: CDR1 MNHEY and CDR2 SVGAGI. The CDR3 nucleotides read TGTGCCAGCAGTTACTCAGATTTAGGGCGGGGTGAGCAGTTCTTC. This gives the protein CASSYSDLGRGEQFF.

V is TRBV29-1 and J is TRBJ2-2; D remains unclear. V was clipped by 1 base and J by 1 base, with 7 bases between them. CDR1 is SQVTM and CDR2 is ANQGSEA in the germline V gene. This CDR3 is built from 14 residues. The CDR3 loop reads CSVEGRRNTGELFF. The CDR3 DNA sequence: TGCAGCGTTGAAGGGCGGAGGAACACCGGGGAGCTGTTTTTT.

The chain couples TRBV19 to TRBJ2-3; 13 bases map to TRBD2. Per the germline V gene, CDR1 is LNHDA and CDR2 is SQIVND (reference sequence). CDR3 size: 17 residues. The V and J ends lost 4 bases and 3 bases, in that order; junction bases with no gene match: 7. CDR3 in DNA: TGTGCCAGTAGTACACGGACTAGCGGGAGTAATACAGATACGCAGTATTTT. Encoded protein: CASSTRTSGSNTDTQYF.

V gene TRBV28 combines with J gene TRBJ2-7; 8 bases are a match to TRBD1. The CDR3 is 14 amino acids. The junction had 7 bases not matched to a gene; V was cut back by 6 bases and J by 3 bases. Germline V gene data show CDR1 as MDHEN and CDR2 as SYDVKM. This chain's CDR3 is CASSPTGAGYEQYF. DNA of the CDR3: TGTGCCAGCAGCCCGACAGGGGCCGGCTACGAGCAGTACTTC.

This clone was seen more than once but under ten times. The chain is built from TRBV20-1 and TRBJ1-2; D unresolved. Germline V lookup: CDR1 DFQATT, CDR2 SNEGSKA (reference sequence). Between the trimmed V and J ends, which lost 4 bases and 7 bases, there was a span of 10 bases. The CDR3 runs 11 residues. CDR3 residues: CSAMGGGGYTF. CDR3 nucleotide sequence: TGCAGTGCTATGGGTGGCGGTGGCTACACCTTC.

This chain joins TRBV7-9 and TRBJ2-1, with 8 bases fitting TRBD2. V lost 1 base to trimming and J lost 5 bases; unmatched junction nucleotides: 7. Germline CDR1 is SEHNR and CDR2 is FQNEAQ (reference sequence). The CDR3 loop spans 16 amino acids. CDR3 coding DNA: TGTGCCAGCAGCTTAGGTAGCGGGACCTCTAACAATGAGCAGTTCTTC. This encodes CASSLGSGTSNNEQFF.

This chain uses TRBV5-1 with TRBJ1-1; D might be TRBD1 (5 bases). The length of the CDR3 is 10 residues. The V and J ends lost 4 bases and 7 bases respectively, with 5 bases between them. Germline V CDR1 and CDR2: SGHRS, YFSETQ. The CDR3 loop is CASSRGEAFF. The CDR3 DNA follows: TGCGCCAGCAGCAGGGGTGAAGCTTTCTTT.

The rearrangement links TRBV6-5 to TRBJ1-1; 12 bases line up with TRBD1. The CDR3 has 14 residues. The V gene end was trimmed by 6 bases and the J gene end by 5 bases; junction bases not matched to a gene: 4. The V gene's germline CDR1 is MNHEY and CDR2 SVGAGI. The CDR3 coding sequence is TGTGCCAGCAGGGGACAGGGGGCGGAAACTGAAGCTTTCTTT. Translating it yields CASRGQGAETEAFF.

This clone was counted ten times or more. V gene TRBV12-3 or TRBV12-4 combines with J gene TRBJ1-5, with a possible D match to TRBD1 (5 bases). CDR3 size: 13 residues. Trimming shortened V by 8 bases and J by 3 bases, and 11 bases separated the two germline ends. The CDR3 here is CASGRQSNQPQHF. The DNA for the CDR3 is TGTGCCAGCGGAAGACAGTCCAATCAGCCCCAGCATTTT.

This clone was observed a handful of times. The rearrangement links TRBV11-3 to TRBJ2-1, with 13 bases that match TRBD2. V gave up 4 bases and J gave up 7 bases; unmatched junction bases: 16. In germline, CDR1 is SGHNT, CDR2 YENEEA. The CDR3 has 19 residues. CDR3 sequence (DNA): TGTGCCAGCAGCTCGAACGGAATAGGACTAGCGGGAGCAAAGAATGAGCAGTTCTTC. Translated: CASSSNGIGLAGAKNEQFF.

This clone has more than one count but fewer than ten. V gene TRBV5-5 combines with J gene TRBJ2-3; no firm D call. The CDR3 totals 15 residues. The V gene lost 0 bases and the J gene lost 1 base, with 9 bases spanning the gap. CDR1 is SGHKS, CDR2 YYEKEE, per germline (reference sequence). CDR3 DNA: TGTGCCAGCAGCTTGGAGTCGGTCCGCACAGATACGCAGTATTTT. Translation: CASSLESVRTDTQYF.

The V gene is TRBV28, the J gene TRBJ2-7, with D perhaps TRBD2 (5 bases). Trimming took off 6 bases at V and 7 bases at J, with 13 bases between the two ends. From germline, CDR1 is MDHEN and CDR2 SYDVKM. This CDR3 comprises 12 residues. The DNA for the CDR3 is TGTGCCAGCAGCCCACCTAGCCGGGAGCAGTACTTC. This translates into CASSPPSREQYF.

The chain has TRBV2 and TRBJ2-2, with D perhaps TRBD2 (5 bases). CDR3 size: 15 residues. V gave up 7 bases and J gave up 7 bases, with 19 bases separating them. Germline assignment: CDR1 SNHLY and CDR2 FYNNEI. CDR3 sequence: CASKTPAGGLGELFF. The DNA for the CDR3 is TGTGCCAGCAAGACCCCTGCTGGAGGTCTCGGGGAGCTGTTTTTT.

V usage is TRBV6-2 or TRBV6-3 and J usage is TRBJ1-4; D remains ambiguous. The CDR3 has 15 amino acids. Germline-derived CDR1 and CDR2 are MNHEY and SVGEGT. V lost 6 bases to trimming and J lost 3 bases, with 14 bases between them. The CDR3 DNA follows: TGTGCCAGCAGCAACCGGGTCCCTTCTAATGAAAAACTGTTTTTT. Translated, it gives CASSNRVPSNEKLFF.

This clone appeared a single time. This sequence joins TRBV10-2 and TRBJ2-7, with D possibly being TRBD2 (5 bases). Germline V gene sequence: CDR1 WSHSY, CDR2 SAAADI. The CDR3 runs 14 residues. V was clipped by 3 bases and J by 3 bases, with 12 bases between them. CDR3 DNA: TGCGCCAGCAGTGAAGGGTACGGAGGCTACGAGCAGTACTTC. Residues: CASSEGYGGYEQYF.